Presented here are 28 T cell receptor beta chains from one specimen sequenced in a study of CD8 T cells in Susac syndrome. RNA, at about 0.5 to 1 ug, was reverse transcribed with random hexamers. MiXCR was run by TCRdb on the immunoSEQ multiplex PCR reads, yielding one entry per CDR3 protein. Here the sample spans a few hundred thousand distinct CDR3 sequences, roughly 85% being singletons. Sequencing was performed on CD8+ T cells from PBMCs. The receptors were sampled from a human donor with multiple sclerosis.

The genes are TRBV30 and TRBJ2-1, with D tentatively TRBD1 (8 bases). From germline, CDR1 is GTSNPN and CDR2 SVGIG (reference sequence). The germline V and J ends were trimmed by 2 bases and 8 bases, with 13 bases remaining between them. The CDR3 contains 13 residues. DNA of the CDR3: TGTGCCTGGAGTCGCACAGGGGGGGATGAGCAGTTCTTC. It is translated as CAWSRTGGDEQFF.

V is TRBV16 and J is TRBJ2-1; D gene ambiguous. Germline CDR1 KGHSY, CDR2 FQNENV. There are 14 residues in the CDR3. The germline V and J ends were trimmed by 0 bases and 7 bases, with 10 bases remaining between them. DNA for the CDR3: TGTGCCAGCAGCCAATCTGGGATGGCAAATGAGCAGTTCTTC. Its protein product is CASSQSGMANEQFF.

A single count supports this clonotype. V and J are TRBV27 and TRBJ1-1; perhaps TRBD1 as D (5 bases). In germline, CDR1 is MNHEY, CDR2 SMNVEV (reference sequence). The V end was cut by 3 bases, the J end by 6 bases, with 14 bases between. The length of the CDR3 is 14 residues. In DNA, the CDR3 is TGTGCCAGCAGTTTTGGACTTCGGGGGGCTGAAGCTTTCTTT. The encoded protein is CASSFGLRGAEAFF.

This rearrangement joins TRBV29-1 to TRBJ2-7; tentatively, D is TRBD1 (6 bases). Per germline, CDR1 SQVTM and CDR2 ANQGSEA. The V end was cut by 5 bases, the J end by 3 bases, with 14 bases between. The length of the CDR3 is 13 residues. The CDR3 nucleotides are TGCAGCGTTTATACGACAGGAAACTACGAGCAGTACTTC. Translating it yields CSVYTTGNYEQYF.

For this clonotype: An end of the junction differs from the germline gene, which may be a read error. V is TRBV7-9 and J is TRBJ2-5; no reliable D call. Germline assignment: CDR1 SEHNR and CDR2 FQNEAQ (reference sequence). The length of the CDR3 is 14 residues. The CDR3 DNA is TGTGCCAGCAGTTTAGGGCCCACTCAAGAGACCCAGTACTTC. The encoded protein is CASSLGPTQETQYF.

The V gene is TRBV5-1, the J gene TRBJ2-3; D gene uncertain. The CDR3 loop spans 14 amino acids. V shed 0 bases and J shed 3 bases, with 8 bases lying between them. Looked up from germline, CDR1 is SGHRS and CDR2 is YFSETQ. For the CDR3, the DNA is TGCGCCAGCAGCTTGGAAGTCGAAACAGATACGCAGTATTTT. Residues: CASSLEVETDTQYF.

V and J are TRBV30 and TRBJ2-3, with TRBD2 matching over 12 bases. The CDR3 loop spans 13 amino acids. From germline, CDR1 is GTSNPN and CDR2 SVGIG (reference sequence). Trimming at V came to 5 bases and at J to 10 bases, leaving 7 bases not matched to a gene. CDR3 coding DNA: TGTGCCTGGGGTGACGGGACTAGCGGGTCGCAGTATTTT. As protein: CAWGDGTSGSQYF. Filled out from reference TRBV30 and TRBJ2-3, the complete variable domain reads SQTIHQWPATLVQPVGSPLSLECTVEGTSNPNLYWYRQAAGRGLQLLFYSVGIGQISSEVPQNLSASRPQDRQFILSSKKLLLSDSGFYLCAWGDGTSGSQYFGPGTRLTVL.

This clonotype showed up just once. The rearrangement uses TRBV19 and TRBJ1-1, with D perhaps matching TRBD1 (5 bases). Germline loops: CDR1 LNHDA, CDR2 SQIVND (reference sequence). This CDR3 has 15 amino acids. V gave up 3 bases and J gave up 0 bases, with 11 bases separating them. CDR3 residues: CASSMGRQMNTEAFF. Here the CDR3 DNA reads TGTGCCAGTAGTATGGGGCGACAGATGAACACTGAAGCTTTCTTT.

This clonotype was found a few times. The chain has TRBV20-1 and TRBJ1-2; D remains unclear. The germline V and J ends were trimmed by 0 bases and 7 bases, with 3 bases remaining between them. Looked up from germline, CDR1 is DFQATT and CDR2 is SNEGSKA (reference sequence). The CDR3 is 10 residues long. CDR3 nucleotides: TGCAGTGCTAGAGATGGTGGCTACACCTTC. The encoded protein is CSARDGGYTF.

The gene calls are TRBV20-1 and TRBJ2-7; 8 positions agree with TRBD2. The CDR3 totals 13 residues. Germline-derived CDR1 and CDR2 are DFQATT and SNEGSKA (reference sequence). Trimming cost V 6 bases and J 5 bases; bases outside gene matches: 9. CDR3 nucleotide sequence: TGCAGTGCGCCACGGCCAGCGGGGGACGAGCAGTACTTC. This encodes CSAPRPAGDEQYF.

The chain joins TRBV5-4 to TRBJ2-2; 11 nucleotides match TRBD2. Germline V gene data show CDR1 as SGHNT and CDR2 as YYREEE (reference sequence). The CDR3 contains 16 residues. J was trimmed by 6 bases and V by 3 bases; bases with no gene match: 7. The CDR3 loop is CASSSLSGGAPGELFF. The CDR3 DNA reads as TGTGCCAGCAGCTCCCTTAGCGGGGGGGCCCCCGGGGAGCTGTTTTTT.

The chain is built from TRBV6-1 and TRBJ2-1; D ambiguous. There are 15 residues in the CDR3. V was pared by 2 bases and J by 6 bases, with 14 bases between. Per germline, CDR1 MNHNS and CDR2 SASEGT. The CDR3 sequence: CASSERVGWGNEQFF. CDR3 in DNA: TGTGCCAGCAGTGAAAGGGTAGGCTGGGGCAATGAGCAGTTCTTC.

The chain is built from TRBV27 and TRBJ2-2; 7 nucleotides align to TRBD1. V shed 6 bases, J shed 4 bases, and the junction held 5 bases outside the gene matches. The CDR3 consists of 14 residues. Germline values: CDR1 MNHEY, CDR2 SMNVEV (reference sequence). CDR3 amino acids: CASRGTESTGELFF. The CDR3 DNA follows: TGTGCCAGCAGGGGGACAGAATCCACCGGGGAGCTGTTTTTT.

The chain has TRBV2 and TRBJ2-7; D is perhaps TRBD1 (6 bases). This CDR3 comprises 13 residues. V gave up 9 bases and J gave up 0 bases, with 12 bases separating them. Per germline, CDR1 SNHLY and CDR2 FYNNEI. CDR3 loop: CARETGSSYEQYF. DNA for the CDR3: TGTGCCAGAGAGACAGGAAGCTCCTACGAGCAGTACTTC.

The chain has TRBV27 and TRBJ2-1; TRBD1 is a possible D gene (6 bases). CDR1 MNHEY and CDR2 SMNVEV come from the germline V gene (reference sequence). The CDR3 consists of 18 residues. V dropped 6 bases and J dropped 0 bases, with 21 bases sitting between them. DNA for the CDR3: TGTGCCAGCAGACCGCTTTTAGCAGGGGAGAGCTCCTACAATGAGCAGTTCTTC. This translates into CASRPLLAGESSYNEQFF.

The rearrangement uses TRBV4-1 and TRBJ2-7; no clear D. Germline CDR1 reads MGHRA; CDR2 reads YSYEKL. V was trimmed by 1 base and J by 0 bases, leaving 7 bases between them. The CDR3 is 14 amino acids. The CDR3 region has the DNA TGCGCCAGCAGCCAAGTACGAACCTCCTACGAGCAGTACTTC. Its protein product is CASSQVRTSYEQYF.

The table lists this clonotype with a count of one. The chain joins TRBV19 to TRBJ2-7; 10 bases line up with TRBD2. The germline V gene encodes CDR1 LNHDA and CDR2 SQIVND (reference sequence). This CDR3 region has 15 residues. V shed 1 base, J shed 4 bases, and the junction held 4 bases outside the gene matches. CDR3 nucleotides: TGTGCCAGTAGTATAGGCGCTAGCGGGAGATACGAGCAGTACTTC. Amino acid sequence: CASSIGASGRYEQYF.

The chain links TRBV2 to TRBJ2-5; 9 bases align to TRBD2. The V and J ends lost 4 bases and 4 bases, in that order; junction bases with no gene match: 7. This CDR3 has 15 residues. The V gene's germline CDR1 is SNHLY and CDR2 FYNNEI. The CDR3 DNA is TGTGCCAGCAGTGCTAGGCGGGGGGGCGGAGAGACCCAGTACTTC. Protein: CASSARRGGGETQYF.

This chain links TRBV27 with TRBJ1-2; 10 bases line up with TRBD1. CDR1 and CDR2 from the germline V gene are MNHEY and SMNVEV (reference sequence). V shed 5 bases and J 5 bases; nucleotides not matched to a gene: 11. The CDR3 is made up of 16 amino acids. CDR3 amino acids: CASSATRDRGGYGYTF. In nucleotides, the CDR3 is TGTGCCAGCAGTGCAACCCGGGACAGGGGCGGTTATGGCTACACCTTC.

The chain recombines TRBV5-1 with TRBJ1-1, with no clear D. CDR1 is SGHRS, CDR2 YFSETQ, per germline. The germline V and J ends were trimmed by 5 bases and 6 bases, with 14 bases remaining between them. This CDR3 comprises 13 residues. The CDR3 nucleotides are TGCGCCAGCAGGGAATCCGGCCGACCTGAAGCTTTCTTT. Translating it yields CASRESGRPEAFF.

This clonotype has only a few counts. Relative to the germline gene, one junction end is altered; a read error may explain this. The V call is TRBV11-2, the J call TRBJ1-1, with a weak D call TRBD1 (5 bases). CDR1 is SGHAT, CDR2 FQNNGV, per germline. The CDR3 runs to 13 residues. In DNA form, the CDR3 reads TGTGCCAGCAGCCGCTGGAGGGACCCTGAAGCTTTTTTT. This codes for CASSRWRDPEAFF.

CDR3: CSAAVTGGSYNEQFF. CDR3 in DNA: TGCAGCGCAGCTGTGACAGGGGGCTCCTACAATGAGCAGTTCTTC. The chain is built from TRBV29-1 and TRBJ2-1; 9 nucleotides match TRBD1. The trim removed 7 bases at V and 0 bases at J, leaving 7 bases unmatched. The CDR3 has 15 amino acids. The germline CDR1 and CDR2 sequences are SQVTM and ANQGSEA.

The rearrangement joins TRBV28 to TRBJ1-2, with 7 bases lining up with TRBD1. V gave up 2 bases and J gave up 7 bases; unmatched junction bases: 7. There are 14 residues in the CDR3. Germline V gene lookup returns CDR1 MDHEN and CDR2 SYDVKM. The DNA of the CDR3 is TGTGCCAGCAGTTTACCGACAGGGCCCTTTGGCTACACCTTC. Translation gives CASSLPTGPFGYTF.

The V and J genes are TRBV11-2 and TRBJ1-1; D gene ambiguous. Trimming left V 6 bases short and J 2 bases short, with 13 bases between. Germline loops: CDR1 SGHAT, CDR2 FQNNGV. CDR3 length: 14 amino acids. The chain's CDR3 is CASSSTTLNTEAFF. For the CDR3, the DNA is TGTGCCAGCAGTTCGACGACACTTAACACTGAAGCTTTCTTT.

CDR3 residues: CASSLLGQGWNTEAFF. The CDR3 nucleotides are TGCGCCAGCAGCTTGTTGGGGCAGGGGTGGAACACTGAAGCTTTCTTT. The chain is built from TRBV5-1 and TRBJ1-1; D possibly corresponds to TRBD1 (6 bases). This CDR3 spans 16 amino acids. Germline lookup yields CDR1 SGHRS and CDR2 YFSETQ. V was trimmed by 1 base and J by 1 base, leaving 14 bases between them.

This sequence joins TRBV28 and TRBJ1-2; D is ambiguous. Deletions cut 2 bases from V and 8 bases from J, with 15 bases between. There are 14 residues in the CDR3. The germline V gene has CDR1 MDHEN and CDR2 SYDVKM. For the CDR3, the DNA is TGTGCCAGCAGTTTAAGCCCAGGAGATAGGGGCTACACCTTC. Protein product: CASSLSPGDRGYTF.

The V gene is TRBV4-1, the J gene TRBJ1-6; D is unclear. This CDR3 spans 14 amino acids. Trimming removed 0 bases at V and 4 bases at J, with 4 bases between. The V gene's germline CDR1 is MGHRA and CDR2 YSYEKL. The CDR3 region is CASSQERYNSPLHF. For the CDR3, the DNA is TGCGCCAGCAGCCAAGAAAGGTATAATTCACCCCTCCACTTT.

The chain couples TRBV2 to TRBJ2-3; TRBD2 is a possible D gene (5 bases). The CDR3 runs 17 residues. Deletions cut 6 bases from V and 2 bases from J, with 21 bases between. Germline V CDR1 and CDR2: SNHLY, FYNNEI. CDR3 sequence reads: CASRRTVTGILTDTQYF. CDR3 nucleotide sequence: TGTGCCAGCAGACGGACGGTGACGGGGATCCTCACAGATACGCAGTATTTT.